These 32 T cell receptor beta chains were sequenced from one sample in a study of T cells in Graves' hyperthyroidism and ophthalmopathy. RNA transcripts were the template for amplifying TCR beta CDR3 regions. First-round RT-PCR with HTBI primers amplified the TCR CDR3 region. TCRdb re-analysed the multiplex PCR reads in MiXCR, keeping a single row per CDR3 protein. The repertoire holds around 300,000 distinct CDR3 sequences, roughly 13% seen once, with approximately 7.8% in the top ten. The sequencing input was blood. The source is a woman in her thirties with Graves' hyperthyroidism that later progressed to Graves' ophthalmopathy.

This clonotype was recorded at least ten times. CDR3 residues: CASSLRLDSYEQYF. The CDR3 DNA sequence: TGTGCCAGCAGTTTAAGGCTGGACTCCTACGAGCAGTACTTC. The V call is TRBV12-3 or TRBV12-4, the J call TRBJ2-7; unclear D gene. The CDR3 extends over 14 amino acids. Trimming took 2 bases from V and 0 from J, leaving 8 bases between them.

This clonotype was picked up many times. The V call is TRBV3-1, the J call TRBJ1-6, with D uncertain. Germline CDR1 is LGHDT and CDR2 is YNNKEL (reference sequence). The V end lost 6 bases, the J end lost 6 bases, and 15 bases lay between the germline ends. This CDR3 is 15 amino acids long. For the CDR3, the DNA is TGTGCCAGCAGTCCCCCAGGAAACACTAATTCACCCCTCCACTTT. This sequence encodes CASSPPGNTNSPLHF.

This clonotype has just a few counts. This rearrangement joins TRBV27 to TRBJ2-6; D is unclear. Deletions cut 2 bases from V and 0 bases from J, with 8 bases between. CDR1 MNHEY and CDR2 SMNVEV come from the germline V gene (reference sequence). The CDR3 extends over 16 amino acids. In nucleotides, the CDR3 is TGTGCCAGCAGTTTACAGGTGGGCTCTGGGGCCAACGTCCTGACTTTC. It translates to CASSLQVGSGANVLTF.

This clonotype has a count of ten or more. V and J are TRBV29-1 and TRBJ2-7; D possibly corresponds to TRBD2 (5 bases). CDR1 and CDR2 from the germline V gene are SQVTM and ANQGSEA. Between the trimmed V and J ends, which lost 4 bases and 5 bases, there was a span of 9 bases. CDR3 length: 11 residues. CDR3 nucleotide sequence: TGCAGCGTTGGAGGGAGCCACGAGCAGTACTTC. This gives the protein CSVGGSHEQYF.

In its sample, this clonotype was seen many times. J is TRBJ2-3 and V is TRBV20-1; D possibly corresponds to TRBD1 (7 bases). This CDR3 region has 13 residues. V lost 6 bases to trimming and J lost 6 bases, with 16 bases between them. Germline V gene lookup returns CDR1 DFQATT and CDR2 SNEGSKA (reference sequence). CDR3 sequence: CSATSSGGDTQYF. The CDR3 DNA follows: TGCAGTGCAACCTCCTCAGGGGGGGATACGCAGTATTTT.

In its sample, this clonotype was seen many times. The chain recombines TRBV27 with TRBJ2-7; TRBD1 aligns across 9 bases. CDR1 is MNHEY, CDR2 SMNVEV, per germline (reference sequence). V gave up 5 bases and J gave up 5 bases; unmatched junction bases: 7. The CDR3 has 14 amino acids. CDR3 in amino acids: CASSGQGYTHEQYF. The CDR3 DNA reads TGTGCCAGCAGTGGACAGGGGTACACACACGAGCAGTACTTC.

This clonotype occurred many times. The V and J genes are TRBV20-1 and TRBJ2-1, with D perhaps TRBD2 (7 bases). With 0 bases removed from V and 10 bases from J, the gap between germline ends came to 19 bases. Germline values: CDR1 DFQATT, CDR2 SNEGSKA (reference sequence). The CDR3 covers 15 residues. The CDR3 DNA sequence: TGCAGTGCTAGAGATTCTCTCGGGGGGCACACGGAGCAGTTCTTC. It yields the protein CSARDSLGGHTEQFF.

Only a few counts were recorded for this clonotype. The chain uses TRBV14 and TRBJ1-5; TRBD1 might be the D (5 bases). From germline, CDR1 is SGHDN and CDR2 FVKESK. The CDR3 totals 14 residues. Trimming cost V 6 bases and J 3 bases, with 12 bases left between them. CDR3 loop: CASRGRADNQPQHF. The CDR3 nucleotides are TGTGCCAGCAGGGGCAGGGCCGACAATCAGCCCCAGCATTTT.

The rearrangement uses TRBV29-1 and TRBJ2-1, with 8 bases that match TRBD1. After removal of 6 bases from V and 13 bases from J, the junction contained 8 bases not matched to a gene. The CDR3 has 11 amino acids. CDR1 is SQVTM, CDR2 ANQGSEA, per germline. The DNA for the CDR3 is TGCAGCGTCGGCGGACAGGGTTTTCAGTTCTTC. It is translated as CSVGGQGFQFF.

This clonotype was seen at least ten times. This chain uses TRBV7-2 with TRBJ1-6; 7 nucleotides match TRBD1. The CDR3 covers 14 residues. The V gene's germline CDR1 is SGHTA and CDR2 FQGNSA. Germline trimming cut 5 bases from V and 7 bases from J; bases unmatched to any gene: 5. The CDR3 DNA reads as TGTGCCAGCAGCGTCGGGACAGTCAATTCACCCCTCCACTTT. Translating it yields CASSVGTVNSPLHF.

There are many counts of this clonotype. J is TRBJ2-1 and V is TRBV5-1; tentatively, D is TRBD2 (6 bases). Germline CDR1 is SGHRS and CDR2 is YFSETQ. The ends were cut back, 4 bases at V and 5 bases at J, with 16 bases in the middle. This CDR3 has 15 residues. The chain's CDR3 is CASSVGGLRDNEQFF. Here the CDR3 DNA reads TGCGCCAGCAGCGTCGGGGGTCTACGGGACAATGAGCAGTTCTTC.

This clonotype was observed many times. The rearrangement joins TRBV9 to TRBJ2-5; 8 bases agree with TRBD2. Germline CDR1 reads SGDLS; CDR2 reads YYNGEE. This CDR3 is 15 amino acids long. Trimming took 2 bases from V and 2 from J; bases not matched to a gene: 5. The CDR3 DNA reads TGTGCCAGCAGCGTTAGCGGGACCGAACAAGAGACCCAGTACTTC. This gives the protein CASSVSGTEQETQYF.

V usage is TRBV3-1 and J usage is TRBJ1-5; D call uncertain. V was pared by 2 bases and J by 3 bases, with 8 bases between. The germline V gene has CDR1 LGHDT and CDR2 YNNKEL (reference sequence). The CDR3 runs to 14 residues. This CDR3 is CASSQQLVNQPQHF. In DNA form, the CDR3 reads TGTGCCAGCAGCCAACAGCTTGTCAATCAGCCCCAGCATTTT.

In its sample, this clonotype was seen a few times. V and J are TRBV10-3 and TRBJ1-2; 11 bases are shared with TRBD1. The CDR3 consists of 15 residues. The junction had 8 bases not matched to a gene; V was cut back by 6 bases and J by 5 bases. The germline CDR1 and CDR2 sequences are ENHRY and SYGVKD. This CDR3 reads CAISGQGAESYGYTF. For the CDR3, the DNA is TGTGCCATCAGCGGACAGGGGGCCGAGAGTTATGGCTACACCTTC.

This clonotype has at least ten counts. The chain carries TRBV28 and TRBJ2-7, with 7 bases fitting TRBD2. The CDR3 covers 15 residues. With V trimmed by 7 bases and J by 2 bases, 11 bases remained unmatched. Germline-derived CDR1 and CDR2 are MDHEN and SYDVKM. This CDR3 is CASTLVRGVPYEQYF. CDR3 in DNA: TGTGCCAGCACTTTGGTCCGGGGGGTTCCCTACGAGCAGTACTTC.

This clonotype showed up many times. The V gene is TRBV6-2 or TRBV6-3, the J gene TRBJ2-1, with 7 bases matching TRBD2. The V and J ends lost 4 bases and 6 bases, in that order; junction bases with no gene match: 30. This CDR3 is built from 22 residues. The germline V gene encodes CDR1 MNHEY and CDR2 SVGEGT. The CDR3 nucleotides are TGTGCCAGCAGTTTATCGGGGCAACTAGCAGGGAAAAGGCGGGAGCCAGGCAATGAGCAGTTCTTC. Protein: CASSLSGQLAGKRREPGNEQFF.

In this sample, this clonotype turned up many times. The V and J genes are TRBV10-3 and TRBJ2-7; D is uncertain. Trimming pared 2 bases from V and 2 bases from J, leaving 1 base between. This CDR3 region has 11 residues. Germline loops: CDR1 ENHRY, CDR2 SYGVKD. The CDR3 region has the DNA TGTGCCATCAGTGAGGCCTACGAGCAGTACTTC. This codes for CAISEAYEQYF.

This clonotype was observed many times. The V and J genes are TRBV28 and TRBJ1-1; D is ambiguous. V lost 3 bases to trimming and J lost 6 bases, with 11 bases between them. This CDR3 region has 13 residues. Germline V gene lookup returns CDR1 MDHEN and CDR2 SYDVKM. The CDR3 DNA reads TGTGCCAGCAGTTTTAGCAGGATGCCTGAAGCTTTCTTT. Translating it yields CASSFSRMPEAFF. The variable domain in full, completed from reference TRBV28 and TRBJ1-1, reads DVKVTQSSRYLVKRTGEKVFLECVQDMDHENMFWYRQDPGLGLRLIYFSYDVKMKEKGDIPEGYSVSREKKERFSLILESASTNQTSMYLCASSFSRMPEAFFGQGTRLTVV.

This clonotype was seen many times. J is TRBJ2-3 and V is TRBV29-1; 11 bases map to TRBD2. Germline V gives CDR1 SQVTM, CDR2 ANQGSEA. The CDR3 is 20 amino acids. V was pared by 5 bases and J by 2 bases, with 21 bases of the junction left unmatched. CDR3 sequence: CSVLFYLAGGRESHTDTQYF. The CDR3, as DNA: TGCAGCGTTCTTTTTTATTTAGCGGGAGGGCGAGAGAGCCACACAGATACGCAGTATTTT.

The table lists this clonotype with many counts. The chain couples TRBV7-2 to TRBJ2-2, with unresolved D. The CDR3 spans 15 residues. V shed 4 bases and J shed 0 bases, with 9 bases lying between them. Per germline, CDR1 SGHTA and CDR2 FQGNSA. The CDR3 coding sequence is TGTGCCAGCAGCTCACACCCCGCGAACACCGGGGAGCTGTTTTTT. Translated: CASSSHPANTGELFF.

This clonotype was recorded many times. The chain employs TRBV20-1 and TRBJ2-2, with TRBD2 identical over 8 bases. The CDR3 totals 15 residues. Per the germline V gene, CDR1 is DFQATT and CDR2 is SNEGSKA (reference sequence). V was pared by 0 bases and J by 1 base, with 1 base of the junction left unmatched. Written as DNA, the CDR3 is TGCAGTGCTAGAGATACTAGCGGGAACACCGGGGAGCTGTTTTTT. Its protein product is CSARDTSGNTGELFF.

This clonotype occurred many times. The chain couples TRBV19 to TRBJ2-2; 8 bases match TRBD2. The CDR3 sequence is 14 residues long. J was trimmed by 4 bases and V by 6 bases; bases with no gene match: 4. Germline-derived CDR1 and CDR2 are LNHDA and SQIVND (reference sequence). The CDR3 loop is CASRTSEFTGELFF. CDR3 nucleotide sequence: TGTGCCAGTAGGACTAGCGAATTCACCGGGGAGCTGTTTTTT.

This clonotype was recorded at least ten times. The chain couples TRBV28 to TRBJ1-1; 9 bases line up with TRBD1. In germline, CDR1 is MDHEN, CDR2 SYDVKM. Trimming took 4 bases from V and 1 from J; bases not matched to a gene: 7. The CDR3 is 16 residues long. In DNA form, the CDR3 reads TGTGCCAGCAGTTCGCTAAGGACAGGGGAGAACACTGAAGCTTTCTTT. This codes for CASSSLRTGENTEAFF.

Many counts were recorded for this clonotype. This chain connects TRBV4-3 to TRBJ2-7; D unclear. Germline loops: CDR1 LGHNA, CDR2 YSLEER. The CDR3 covers 14 residues. The ends were cut back, 1 base at V and 2 bases at J, with 9 bases in the middle. The CDR3 region is CASSQALSAYEQYF. The CDR3 DNA follows: TGCGCCAGCAGCCAAGCCCTCTCGGCCTACGAGCAGTACTTC.

The chain couples TRBV20-1 to TRBJ2-1, with TRBD2 identical over 10 bases. This CDR3 is 17 amino acids long. The germline gives CDR1 DFQATT, CDR2 SNEGSKA (reference sequence). This chain's CDR3 is CNVVRGGSGRARNEQFF. CDR3 in DNA: TGCAACGTTGTGAGGGGAGGGAGCGGGAGGGCCCGTAATGAGCAGTTCTTC.

The sample holds many counts of this clonotype. The V and J genes are TRBV20-1 and TRBJ2-3; 11 bases are a match to TRBD2. CDR1 DFQATT and CDR2 SNEGSKA come from the germline V gene (reference sequence). The J segment lost 2 bases and the V segment lost 5 bases, leaving 6 bases of the junction unmatched. The CDR3 has 15 amino acids. In nucleotides, the CDR3 is TGCAGTGCTCTTCTACTAGCGGGAGCCACAGATACGCAGTATTTT. Translating it yields CSALLLAGATDTQYF.

This clonotype was picked up many times. DNA of the CDR3: TGTGCCAGCAGTGACGAGGGGGCGACTAATGAAAAACTGTTTTTT. Its protein product is CASSDEGATNEKLFF. The J gene is TRBJ1-4, the V gene TRBV2, with 7 bases matching TRBD1. CDR1 is SNHLY and CDR2 is FYNNEI in the germline V gene. V gave up 3 bases and J gave up 2 bases; unmatched junction bases: 3. The CDR3 is 15 amino acids. The full variable domain, rest sourced from reference TRBV2 and TRBJ1-4, is EPEVTQTPSHQVTQMGQEVILRCVPISNHLYFYWYRQILGQKVEFLVSFYNNEISEKSEIFDDQFSVERPDGSNFTLKIRSTKLEDSAMYFCASSDEGATNEKLFFGSGTQLSVL.

V is TRBV6-1 and J is TRBJ2-7; no clear D gene. The germline V gene has CDR1 MNHNS and CDR2 SASEGT. This CDR3 spans 13 amino acids. The ends were cut back, 6 bases at V and 2 bases at J, with 11 bases in the middle. The CDR3 nucleotides read TGTGCCAGCAGGGAGCGCGCCGCCTACGAGCAGTACTTC. Translated, it gives CASRERAAYEQYF.

The chain uses TRBV28 and TRBJ2-3, with TRBD1 as a possible D gene (6 bases). Germline CDR1 is MDHEN and CDR2 is SYDVKM. With 3 bases removed from V and 2 bases from J, the gap between germline ends came to 9 bases. The CDR3 is 14 amino acids. CDR3 region: CASSLDSVTDTQYF. The CDR3 DNA reads as TGTGCCAGCAGTTTGGACAGTGTCACAGATACGCAGTATTTT.

This clonotype was detected many times. The rearrangement uses TRBV18 and TRBJ2-2; TRBD2 agrees at 10 bases. The V gene end was trimmed by 3 bases and the J gene end by 5 bases; junction bases not matched to a gene: 6. Germline V lookup: CDR1 KGHSH, CDR2 LQKENI. The CDR3 loop spans 16 amino acids. The CDR3 coding sequence is TGTGCCAGCTCACCTCTTCTAGCGGGAGCGACCGGGGAGCTGTTTTTT. Translation: CASSPLLAGATGELFF. The full variable domain, its missing parts supplied by reference TRBV18 and TRBJ2-2, is NAGVMQNPRHLVRRRGQEARLRCSPMKGHSHVYWYRQLPEEGLKFMVYLQKENIIDESGMPKERFSAEFPKEGPSILRIQQVVRGDSAAYFCASSPLLAGATGELFFGEGSRLTVL.

This clonotype was observed many times. V and J are TRBV18 and TRBJ1-4, with 7 bases identical to TRBD1. Germline trimming cut 0 bases from V and 1 base from J; bases unmatched to any gene: 5. Germline V gene data show CDR1 as KGHSH and CDR2 as LQKENI. The CDR3 length is 17 residues. In nucleotides, the CDR3 is TGTGCCAGCTCACCACCGAGGGGGCGAGGAACTAATGAAAAACTGTTTTTT. Translated, it gives CASSPPRGRGTNEKLFF.

In this sample, this clonotype turned up many times. This rearrangement joins TRBV20-1 to TRBJ1-6; tentative D call: TRBD1 (5 bases). The CDR3 has 11 amino acids. The V end was cut by 5 bases, the J end by 8 bases, with 7 bases between. From germline, CDR1 is DFQATT and CDR2 SNEGSKA (reference sequence). The CDR3 spells CSAWGDSPLHF. In DNA form, the CDR3 reads TGCAGTGCTTGGGGGGATTCACCCCTCCACTTT.